The 18 T cell receptor beta chains listed next were all sequenced from one sample in a study of PD-1 blockade in classical Hodgkin lymphoma. There was relapse after autologous stem cell transplantation in every patient, and there was variation in brentuximab vedotin exposure. Clones were sequenced by immunoSEQ multiplex PCR, and TCRdb holds only the in-frame ones, with some missing. Of around 96,000 clones listed, approximately 80% are singletons. The sequenced sample was peripheral blood mononuclear cells (PBMCs), obtained at baseline. The receptor set was obtained from a human donor with classical Hodgkin lymphoma.

The CDR3 nucleotides read TGCGCCAGCAGTCAAGGACTAGCAGGGTACGAGCAGTACTTC. Its protein product is CASSQGLAGYEQYF. This chain connects TRBV10-1 to TRBJ2-7, with 8 nucleotides matching TRBD2. Germline V gene lookup returns CDR1 WNHNN and CDR2 SYGVQD (reference sequence). The CDR3 is 14 residues long. The V and J ends lost 5 bases and 4 bases, in that order; junction bases with no gene match: 7.

The table lists this clone with a few counts. The V call is TRBV19, the J call TRBJ1-4; tentatively, D is TRBD1 (5 bases). Trimming shortened V by 4 bases and J by 10 bases, and 16 bases separated the two germline ends. Germline assignment: CDR1 LNHDA and CDR2 SQIVND (reference sequence). CDR3 length: 14 residues. The CDR3 coding sequence is TGTGCCAGTAGTACCACAGGAGTTGGGGGAAAACTGTTTTTT. This sequence encodes CASSTTGVGGKLFF.

The chain combines TRBV28 with TRBJ1-1, with a weak D call TRBD1 (6 bases). The CDR3 consists of 14 residues. Looked up from germline, CDR1 is MDHEN and CDR2 is SYDVKM. V was shortened by 3 bases and J by 5 bases, with 13 bases between the two germline ends. The CDR3 protein is CASSLTGGWTEAFF. CDR3 in DNA: TGTGCCAGCAGTTTGACCGGGGGCTGGACTGAAGCTTTCTTT.

This chain uses TRBV18 with TRBJ2-6; unclear D gene. V lost 2 bases and J lost 0, with 5 bases in between. The CDR3 is made up of 15 amino acids. Germline V CDR1 and CDR2: KGHSH, LQKENI. The CDR3 nucleotides are TGTGCCAGCTCACCAGTAATCTCTGGGGCCAACGTCCTGACTTTC. Translation: CASSPVISGANVLTF.

The chain links TRBV5-1 to TRBJ2-5; the D is unclear. CDR1 is SGHRS and CDR2 is YFSETQ in the germline V gene. V lost 0 bases to trimming and J lost 0 bases, with 6 bases between them. There are 14 residues in the CDR3. CDR3 sequence (DNA): TGCGCCAGCAGCTTGGCAGCCAACCAAGAGACCCAGTACTTC. It yields the protein CASSLAANQETQYF.

This clone has just one count. The rearrangement uses TRBV7-2 and TRBJ2-5; D is perhaps TRBD1 or TRBD2 (5 bases each). The CDR3 spans 14 residues. V was trimmed by 5 bases and J by 3 bases, leaving 13 bases between them. Germline CDR1 reads SGHTA; CDR2 reads FQGNSA. The CDR3 spells CASSPPGTKETQYF. The CDR3 DNA is TGTGCCAGCAGCCCCCCCGGGACCAAAGAGACCCAGTACTTC.

This clone was counted only a few times. The genes are TRBV4-1 and TRBJ1-4; TRBD1 is a possible D gene (5 bases). V was shortened by 3 bases and J by 8 bases, with 19 bases between the two germline ends. Germline V CDR1 and CDR2: MGHRA, YSYEKL. This CDR3 has 16 residues. CDR3 amino acids: CASSQAGGGLGEKLFF. CDR3 nucleotides: TGCGCCAGCAGCCAGGCTGGGGGAGGACTTGGGGAAAAACTGTTTTTT.

The chain recombines TRBV7-2 with TRBJ1-1; D is perhaps TRBD1 (5 bases). The CDR3 is 16 residues long. Germline CDR1 is SGHTA and CDR2 is FQGNSA. The V end was cut by 3 bases, the J end by 3 bases, with 17 bases between. The CDR3: CASSLALQVQDTEAFF. The CDR3 DNA is TGTGCCAGCAGCTTGGCCCTACAGGTCCAGGACACTGAAGCTTTCTTT.

The J gene is TRBJ1-4, the V gene TRBV30; D gene uncertain. Germline loops: CDR1 GTSNPN, CDR2 SVGIG (reference sequence). V gave up 2 bases and J gave up 2 bases, with 12 bases separating them. The CDR3 length is 15 residues. In nucleotides, the CDR3 is TGTGCCTGGAGTTTGGAACCTGGGACTAATGAAAAACTGTTTTTT. Its translation is CAWSLEPGTNEKLFF.

The chain combines TRBV29-1 with TRBJ2-3, with D uncertain. This CDR3 has 12 amino acids. V lost 7 bases, J lost 6 bases, and 14 bases lay in between. The germline gives CDR1 SQVTM, CDR2 ANQGSEA. The CDR3 sequence: CSAAPVGDTQYF. The CDR3 region has the DNA TGCAGCGCCGCCCCAGTCGGGGATACGCAGTATTTT.

V is TRBV18 and J is TRBJ1-4, with a tentative D call TRBD1 (5 bases). From germline, CDR1 is KGHSH and CDR2 LQKENI. The CDR3 has 17 residues. Trimming left V 0 bases short and J 0 bases short, with 11 bases between. CDR3 bases: TGTGCCAGCTCACCACCGTGGCAGGGCACAACTAATGAAAAACTGTTTTTT. Its protein product is CASSPPWQGTTNEKLFF.

This rearrangement joins TRBV7-9 to TRBJ2-3; D is tentatively TRBD1 or TRBD2 (6 bases each). With 5 bases removed from V and 0 bases from J, the gap between germline ends came to 12 bases. The germline gives CDR1 SEHNR, CDR2 FQNEAQ (reference sequence). This CDR3 has 15 residues. In DNA form, the CDR3 reads TGTGCCAGCAGCCCAAAGGGGGGTAGCACAGATACGCAGTATTTT. Protein sequence: CASSPKGGSTDTQYF. The full variable domain, with the rest looked up from reference TRBV7-9 and TRBJ2-3, is DTGVSQNPRHKITKRGQNVTFRCDPISEHNRLYWYRQTLGQGPEFLTYFQNEAQLEKSRLLSDRFSAERPKGSFSTLEIQRTEQGDSAMYLCASSPKGGSTDTQYFGPGTRLTVL.

This sequence joins TRBV15 and TRBJ1-3, with unresolved D. V was trimmed by 2 bases and J by 2 bases, leaving 7 bases between them. Germline V lookup: CDR1 LNHNV, CDR2 YYDKDF (reference sequence). The CDR3 runs to 14 residues. The CDR3: CATSRPGAGNTIYF. CDR3 sequence (DNA): TGTGCCACCAGCAGACCCGGGGCTGGAAACACCATATATTTT.

The CDR3 spells CATHGGREAQMTQYF. The CDR3 DNA reads TGTGCCACCCATGGAGGGCGGGAGGCCCAGATGACCCAGTACTTC. The V call is TRBV28, the J call TRBJ2-5; 8 positions agree with TRBD2. This CDR3 comprises 15 residues. The V segment lost 10 bases and the J segment 7 bases; nucleotides outside the gene matches: 17. Germline loops: CDR1 MDHEN, CDR2 SYDVKM.

This rearrangement joins TRBV7-2 to TRBJ2-1, with 9 bases matching TRBD1. The CDR3 sequence is 14 residues long. Trimming took 5 bases from V and 7 from J; bases not matched to a gene: 6. From germline, CDR1 is SGHTA and CDR2 FQGNSA. DNA of the CDR3: TGTGCCAGCAGCAAACAGGGGGCGCTGAATGAGCAGTTCTTC. Its translation: CASSKQGALNEQFF. The full variable domain, completed using reference TRBV7-2 and TRBJ2-1, is GAGVSQSPSNKVTEKGKDVELRCDPISGHTALYWYRQSLGQGLEFLIYFQGNSAPDKSGLPSDRFSAERTGGSVSTLTIQRTQQEDSAVYLCASSKQGALNEQFFGPGTRLTVL.

V is TRBV25-1 and J is TRBJ1-2, with 7 bases fitting TRBD1. The V and J ends lost 2 bases and 8 bases, in that order; junction bases with no gene match: 5. This CDR3 is built from 13 residues. The germline V gene encodes CDR1 MGHDK and CDR2 SYGVNS. The CDR3 DNA sequence: TGTGCCAGCAGTGAAACAGGGGTAAGCGGCTACACCTTC. Its translation: CASSETGVSGYTF.

V is TRBV28 and J is TRBJ1-1, with 10 nucleotides matching TRBD1. Germline V gene sequence: CDR1 MDHEN, CDR2 SYDVKM. The CDR3 consists of 17 residues. The ends lost 5 bases at V and 4 bases at J; junction bases unmatched: 13. The CDR3 reads CASSRPGQGIVGTEAFF. As DNA, the CDR3 is TGTGCCAGCAGTCGCCCGGGACAGGGGATTGTAGGCACTGAAGCTTTCTTT.

The chain has TRBV2 and TRBJ2-3; 13 bases fit TRBD2. This CDR3 is 15 amino acids long. The ends lost 6 bases at V and 6 bases at J; junction bases unmatched: 6. Germline V lookup: CDR1 SNHLY, CDR2 FYNNEI. The CDR3 spells CASRELAGGMDTQYF. The CDR3 region has the DNA TGTGCCAGCAGGGAACTAGCGGGAGGGATGGATACGCAGTATTTT.